A selection of T cell receptor beta chains follows, all from one sample in a study of T cells after yellow fever vaccination. TCRdb re-derived calls from the 5' RACE reads in MiXCR, one entry per CDR3 protein. The sample yields some 320,000 distinct CDR3 sequences, 8.7% seen once. Source: PBMCs, taken on the day of the first yellow fever vaccination. Every receptor here comes from a man between 18 and 35 years old who received the YFV17D yellow fever vaccine. CDR3s leave out the opening cysteine and the closing phenylalanine or tryptophan. Clone size is shown for a subset of rows, as once, few, many or a class of expanded clone.

ASSPAGGANTEAF | TRBV6-2/TRBV6-3 | NA
ASSPSGGLTGELF | TRBV7-3 | once
ASSLDTQSLEAF | TRBV7-2 | NA
ASIGSGGTKETQY | TRBV28 | many
ASSQEVLPQGGYEQY | TRBV4-2 | few
ASKKNYGYT | TRBV12-3/TRBV12-4 | NA
SAKGLAGGVAKNIQY | TRBV20-1 | few
ARTGRGKDNSPLH | TRBV5-1 | NA
ASSLADYEQY | TRBV12-3/TRBV12-4 | few
SAVPPGRDYEQY | TRBV20-1 | few
ASSPGLRLF | TRBV6-6 | NA
ASSSRTDPNTEAF | TRBV4-1 | NA
ASSPPLAKSSYNEQF | TRBV18 | NA
ASSRGRYGYT | TRBV5-6 | NA
ASSYSLAGGREQF | TRBV6-2/TRBV6-3 | few
ATRPGGDTEAF | TRBV4-2 | few
ASSLDSGYGYT | TRBV7-2 | few
ASSQDSESYEQY | TRBV4-3 | NA
ASSMRGGTEAF | TRBV6-1 | NA